The 25 T cell receptor beta chains given below trace back to one sample, sequenced in a study of blood T cell repertoires in COVID-19. The table came from immunoSEQ multiplex PCR; TCRdb's copy has only in-frame clones and leaves some out. The repertoire holds approximately 57,000 clones, with roughly four fifths as singletons. Sequences were obtained from peripheral blood. These receptors all stem from a woman of 80 years or more with acute or convalescent COVID-19.

The V call is TRBV3-1 (or the pseudogene TRBV3-2), the J call TRBJ1-2; TRBD1 is a possible D gene (5 bases). This CDR3 has 13 residues. Trimming took off 2 bases at V and 4 bases at J, with 8 bases between the two ends. The germline gives CDR1 LGHDT, CDR2 YNNKEL (reference sequence). CDR3 sequence (DNA): TGTGCCAGCAGCCAACAGGGTTCCTATGGCTACACCTTC. This codes for CASSQQGSYGYTF.

The gene calls are TRBV5-4 and TRBJ2-7, with D possibly TRBD2 on 5 matching bases. The CDR3 totals 18 residues. Trimming stripped 3 bases from V and 0 bases from J, with 22 bases between. From germline, CDR1 is SGHNT and CDR2 YYREEE (reference sequence). CDR3 region: CASSWRLSRLLSSYEQYF. CDR3 in DNA: TGTGCCAGCAGCTGGAGACTATCCCGTCTTCTGAGCTCCTACGAGCAGTACTTC.

The chain employs TRBV12-3 or TRBV12-4 and TRBJ1-2; no firm D call. This CDR3 spans 13 amino acids. Trimming pared 1 base from V and 1 base from J, leaving 4 bases between. DNA of the CDR3: TGTGCCAGCAGTTTAGTTAGTAACTATGGCTACACCTTC. Residues: CASSLVSNYGYTF.

This clone was found a few times. This chain uses TRBV5-1 with TRBJ2-3, with 7 bases identical to TRBD2. This CDR3 is built from 15 residues. Germline V gene data show CDR1 as SGHRS and CDR2 as YFSETQ. J gave up 2 bases and V 1 base, and 4 bases lay outside the gene matches. In DNA, the CDR3 is TGCGCCAGCAGCTTGCGGGGGGTACACACAGATACGCAGTATTTT. Its translation: CASSLRGVHTDTQYF.

This clone was seen more than once but under ten times. The chain combines TRBV28 with TRBJ1-1; 11 bases align to TRBD1. Trimming took 8 bases from V and 1 from J; bases not matched to a gene: 12. From germline, CDR1 is MDHEN and CDR2 SYDVKM. The CDR3 covers 17 residues. The CDR3 region is CASPPSGQGAGNTEAFF. As DNA, the CDR3 is TGTGCCAGCCCGCCTTCCGGACAGGGGGCGGGGAACACTGAAGCTTTCTTT.

The chain employs TRBV7-8 and TRBJ1-2; 9 nucleotides agree with TRBD1. The germline V gene has CDR1 SGHVS and CDR2 FQNEAQ. This CDR3 spans 14 amino acids. DNA for the CDR3: TGTGTTGCTGGGGACAGGGTCCCCCTCTATGGCTACACCTTC. This encodes CVAGDRVPLYGYTF.

This clone has just one count. The chain has TRBV28 and TRBJ1-5; weak D call: TRBD1 (5 bases). Germline CDR1 and CDR2: MDHEN and SYDVKM. Trimming removed 7 bases from V and 3 bases from J, with 13 bases in between. The length of the CDR3 is 14 residues. CDR3 coding DNA: TGTGCCAGCACCCCCGGGGGGTCCAATCAGCCCCAGCATTTT. Protein: CASTPGGSNQPQHF. Using reference TRBV28 and TRBJ1-5 for the parts outside the CDR3, the full variable domain is DVKVTQSSRYLVKRTGEKVFLECVQDMDHENMFWYRQDPGLGLRLIYFSYDVKMKEKGDIPEGYSVSREKKERFSLILESASTNQTSMYLCASTPGGSNQPQHFGDGTRLSIL.

The V gene is TRBV10-2, the J gene TRBJ2-1, with 12 bases aligning to TRBD2. The CDR3 sequence is 16 residues long. Germline assignment: CDR1 WSHSY and CDR2 SAAADI. V lost 2 bases, J lost 8 bases, and 7 bases stayed unmatched. The CDR3 DNA sequence: TGCGCCAGCAGTGAGCCGCTAGCGGGGGGGATGGATGAGCAGTTCTTC. It yields the protein CASSEPLAGGMDEQFF.

This rearrangement joins TRBV5-1 to TRBJ1-6, with D possibly matching TRBD1 (5 bases). Trimming stripped 0 bases from V and 5 bases from J, with 9 bases between. Germline CDR1 SGHRS, CDR2 YFSETQ. The CDR3 sequence is 15 residues long. The CDR3 region is CASSLVPGNNSPLHF. In nucleotides, the CDR3 is TGCGCCAGCAGCTTGGTTCCAGGGAATAATTCACCCCTCCACTTT. The full variable domain, with the rest looked up from reference TRBV5-1 and TRBJ1-6, is KAGVTQTPRYLIKTRGQQVTLSCSPISGHRSVSWYQQTPGQGLQFLFEYFSETQRNKGNFPGRFSGRQFSNSRSEMNVSTLELGDSALYLCASSLVPGNNSPLHFGNGTRLTVT.

The chain uses TRBV11-2 and TRBJ2-5, with 9 nucleotides matching TRBD1. The V gene end was trimmed by 5 bases and the J gene end by 5 bases; junction bases not matched to a gene: 12. The germline V gene encodes CDR1 SGHAT and CDR2 FQNNGV. This CDR3 has 16 amino acids. This chain's CDR3 is CASSLTGTGRLETQYF. The CDR3 DNA reads as TGTGCCAGCAGCCTAACCGGGACAGGGAGGTTGGAGACCCAGTACTTC. Based on the CDR3 plus reference TRBV11-2 and TRBJ2-5, the full variable domain is EAGVAQSPRYKIIEKRQSVAFWCNPISGHATLYWYQQILGQGPKLLIQFQNNGVVDDSQLPKDRFSAERLKGVDSTLKIQPAKLEDSAVYLCASSLTGTGRLETQYFGPGTRLLVL.

The chain has TRBV2 and TRBJ2-5, with 8 bases fitting TRBD2. Germline V gene data show CDR1 as SNHLY and CDR2 as FYNNEI. The CDR3 is 13 residues long. V trimming: 6 bases; J trimming: 5 bases; junction bases outside the gene matches: 5. In DNA form, the CDR3 reads TGTGCCAGCAGCAAGGGACTAGTGGAGACCCAGTACTTC. Translation: CASSKGLVETQYF.

This chain joins TRBV24-1 and TRBJ2-2; D possibly corresponds to TRBD2 (6 bases). The germline CDR1 and CDR2 sequences are KGHDR and SFDVKD. This CDR3 is built from 14 residues. V lost 5 bases, J lost 5 bases, and 11 bases lay in between. CDR3 bases: TGTGCCACCAGTGGCAGGACTAAAACCGGGGAGCTGTTTTTT. Protein product: CATSGRTKTGELFF.

This clone was seen a few times. The chain couples TRBV7-9 to TRBJ1-5; 9 bases align to TRBD1. CDR1 SEHNR and CDR2 FQNEAQ come from the germline V gene (reference sequence). The CDR3 sequence is 14 residues long. J was trimmed by 4 bases and V by 5 bases; bases with no gene match: 3. This CDR3 reads CASSTDRGNQPQHF. In DNA, the CDR3 is TGTGCCAGCAGCACGGACAGGGGAAATCAGCCCCAGCATTTT.

The count of this clone is one. V and J are TRBV2 and TRBJ1-5, with unresolved D. V was cut by 7 bases and J by 3 bases, with 10 bases left in between. This CDR3 contains 13 residues. Germline V gene sequence: CDR1 SNHLY, CDR2 FYNNEI. In nucleotides, the CDR3 is TGTGCCAGCACTAGGCAGTACAATCAGCCCCAGCATTTT. Translated, it gives CASTRQYNQPQHF. The full variable domain, its missing parts supplied by reference TRBV2 and TRBJ1-5, is EPEVTQTPSHQVTQMGQEVILRCVPISNHLYFYWYRQILGQKVEFLVSFYNNEISEKSEIFDDQFSVERPDGSNFTLKIRSTKLEDSAMYFCASTRQYNQPQHFGDGTRLSIL.

V and J are TRBV28 and TRBJ1-5; TRBD1 is a possible D gene (6 bases). From germline, CDR1 is MDHEN and CDR2 SYDVKM. The CDR3 is 14 residues long. V lost 5 bases and J lost 5, with 13 bases in between. The CDR3 nucleotides are TGTGCCAGCAGTACCACAGGGATTTATCAGCCCCAGCATTTT. This gives the protein CASSTTGIYQPQHF.

This chain links TRBV5-1 with TRBJ2-1; a weak D match, TRBD1 (7 bases). The CDR3 runs to 16 residues. The germline V and J ends were trimmed by 0 bases and 5 bases, with 15 bases remaining between them. Per germline, CDR1 SGHRS and CDR2 YFSETQ. Written as DNA, the CDR3 is TGCGCCAGCAGCTTGGAAGGCAGGGGGGTAGACAATGAGCAGTTCTTC. Translating it yields CASSLEGRGVDNEQFF.

This chain joins TRBV27 and TRBJ2-1, with 10 bases lining up with TRBD2. This CDR3 is built from 15 residues. J lost 6 bases, V lost 8 bases, and 10 bases had no gene match. CDR1 MNHEY and CDR2 SMNVEV come from the germline V gene (reference sequence). Here the CDR3 DNA reads TGTGCCAGCGCCAGAGGGGCTAGCGGGGGCAATGAGCAGTTCTTC. This gives the protein CASARGASGGNEQFF.

This chain connects TRBV4-1 to TRBJ1-3; 12 bases are a match to TRBD1. This CDR3 has 19 amino acids. The V and J ends lost 4 bases and 2 bases, in that order; junction bases with no gene match: 12. The germline V gene encodes CDR1 MGHRA and CDR2 YSYEKL. In nucleotides, the CDR3 is TGCGCCAGCAGCCGCCTCCACACCCGGGACAGGGGGCCTGGAAACACCATATATTTT. It translates to CASSRLHTRDRGPGNTIYF.

V usage is TRBV30 and J usage is TRBJ1-5; the D gene is possibly TRBD1 (5 bases). The germline V gene has CDR1 GTSNPN and CDR2 SVGIG (reference sequence). The CDR3 covers 12 residues. V was trimmed by 6 bases and J by 6 bases, leaving 12 bases between them. The CDR3 nucleotides read TGTGCCTGTAACGGGGGATCTCAGCCCCAGCATTTT. Translation: CACNGGSQPQHF.

CDR3 bases: TGTGCCAGCAGTACCCAGGAACCGCAAGAGACCCAGTACTTC. It specifies CASSTQEPQETQYF. The chain employs TRBV28 and TRBJ2-5; D is unclear. The CDR3 has 14 amino acids. Trimming shortened V by 5 bases and J by 2 bases, and 12 bases separated the two germline ends. Germline lookup yields CDR1 MDHEN and CDR2 SYDVKM.

The J gene is TRBJ2-7, the V gene TRBV5-1; 8 bases match TRBD1. The V and J ends lost 2 bases and 6 bases, in that order; junction bases with no gene match: 10. Looked up from germline, CDR1 is SGHRS and CDR2 is YFSETQ. There are 15 residues in the CDR3. The CDR3 protein is CASSFQGGQGSEQYF. The CDR3 region has the DNA TGCGCCAGCAGCTTCCAAGGAGGACAGGGTTCCGAGCAGTACTTC.

This clone was observed a single time. V usage is TRBV10-2 and J usage is TRBJ1-2; D gene ambiguous. The CDR3 is 14 residues long. V shed 2 bases and J shed 4 bases, with 11 bases lying between them. CDR1 and CDR2 from the germline V gene are WSHSY and SAAADI. The CDR3 protein is CASSETVRTYGYTF. The CDR3 DNA sequence: TGCGCCAGCAGTGAGACAGTACGAACCTATGGCTACACCTTC.

The V and J genes are TRBV14 and TRBJ1-4, with D tentatively TRBD1 (5 bases). Per germline, CDR1 SGHDN and CDR2 FVKESK. The CDR3 is 13 amino acids. V lost 3 bases and J lost 5, with 7 bases in between. CDR3 residues: CASSQGLNEKLFF. In DNA form, the CDR3 reads TGTGCCAGCAGCCAGGGGCTAAATGAAAAACTGTTTTTT.

Remarks on this clone: At the DNA level, this CDR3 is encoded by other sequences in the same sample as well. V usage is TRBV19 and J usage is TRBJ2-1; 10 nucleotides agree with TRBD2. V lost 2 bases, J lost 6 bases, and 4 bases stayed unmatched. This CDR3 contains 15 residues. CDR1 and CDR2 from the germline V gene are LNHDA and SQIVND (reference sequence). In DNA form, the CDR3 reads TGTGCCAGTAGTATACCCAGCGGGAGGGCCAATGAGCAGTTCTTC. Encoded protein: CASSIPSGRANEQFF.

The chain is built from TRBV7-9 and TRBJ2-5; 7 bases agree with TRBD1. Germline values: CDR1 SEHNR, CDR2 FQNEAQ (reference sequence). V was clipped by 5 bases and J by 1 base; unmatched bases: 10. This CDR3 spans 16 amino acids. DNA for the CDR3: TGTGCCAGCAGCAAAAGGACAGGAGCCGTCCAAGAGACCCAGTACTTC. It is translated as CASSKRTGAVQETQYF.